This T cell receptor (beta chain) was sequenced in a study of OX40 agonist ivuxolimab in advanced cancers. Turning to the study itself: Administration of intravenous ivuxolimab to patients occurred every 2 weeks at 0.01 to 10 mg/kg.

Remarks on this clone: The target antigen is unknown.

Only in-frame clones appear in the TCRdb table, and some are missing; sequencing was by immunoSEQ multiplex PCR. This sample has 78,000 or so clones; more than 75% occur once, and the top ten carry 17%. The germline gives CDR1 SQVTM, CDR2 ANQGSEA. V was pared by 4 bases and J by 3 bases, with 10 bases between. This CDR3 spans 13 amino acids. Study outcomes and limitations: Patients with a partial response at 0.1-3.0 mg/kg had among the lowest clonal expansion. No antigen was identified for the clonally expanded peripheral T cells.

The clonotype was recovered from an adult with an advanced solid tumor such as melanoma, head and neck, liver or kidney cancer. This rearrangement joins TRBV29-1 to TRBJ2-1; weak D call: TRBD1 (6 bases). This specimen consisted of CD4+ or CD8+ T cells sorted from blood, obtained in a trial of the OX40 agonist ivuxolimab. The CDR3 reads CSVGDNLYNEQFF. In DNA, the CDR3 is TGCAGCGTTGGGGACAACCTCTACAATGAGCAGTTCTTC.